These 29 T cell receptor beta chains originate from one sample sequenced in a study of T cells in Graves' hyperthyroidism and ophthalmopathy. Regions amplified from RNA transcripts were the TCR beta CDR3 regions. A first-round RT-PCR of the TCR CDR3 used the HTBI primer set. Each CDR3 protein gets one entry after TCRdb re-called the multiplex PCR reads with MiXCR. The data contain 360,000 or so distinct CDR3 sequences, about 19% of them singletons. Input material: blood. The receptors stem from a woman aged 18-35 years with Graves' hyperthyroidism.

This clonotype occurred many times. V usage is TRBV27 and J usage is TRBJ1-5, with unresolved D. From germline, CDR1 is MNHEY and CDR2 SMNVEV (reference sequence). V was pared by 2 bases and J by 7 bases, with 12 bases between. This CDR3 is built from 14 residues. CDR3 DNA sequence: TGTGCCAGCAGTTTAACTCAAGCGGGGCAGCCCCAGCATTTT. Protein product: CASSLTQAGQPQHF.

This clonotype was observed at least ten times. This rearrangement joins TRBV5-1 to TRBJ2-2, with D maybe TRBD1 (7 bases). The germline gives CDR1 SGHRS, CDR2 YFSETQ. This CDR3 contains 14 residues. V lost 4 bases to trimming and J lost 3 bases, with 10 bases between them. Written as DNA, the CDR3 is TGCGCCAGCAGCGCGGGACAGTACACCGGGGAGCTGTTTTTT. Residues: CASSAGQYTGELFF.

This clonotype was counted ten times or more. The chain joins TRBV9 to TRBJ2-5; D unclear. The V end lost 0 bases, the J end lost 4 bases, and 10 bases lay between the germline ends. Per germline, CDR1 SGDLS and CDR2 YYNGEE. The CDR3 has 14 residues. The CDR3 loop reads CASSVGRARETQYF. CDR3 nucleotide sequence: TGTGCCAGCAGCGTAGGAAGGGCGCGAGAGACCCAGTACTTC.

In this sample, this clonotype turned up many times. This rearrangement joins TRBV20-1 to TRBJ1-1, with D possibly TRBD1 on 6 matching bases. V was cut by 2 bases and J by 5 bases, with 27 bases left in between. Germline V gene data show CDR1 as DFQATT and CDR2 as SNEGSKA (reference sequence). The CDR3 length is 18 residues. The CDR3 sequence is CSARRAGFWGALDTEAFF. The CDR3 DNA follows: TGCAGTGCTAGAAGGGCGGGTTTTTGGGGGGCTCTTGATACTGAAGCTTTCTTT.

Only a few counts were recorded for this clonotype. The V call is TRBV6-2 or TRBV6-3, the J call TRBJ2-2, with 7 bases lining up with TRBD2. Germline V lookup: CDR1 MNHEY, CDR2 SVGEGT. V lost 5 bases to trimming and J lost 3 bases; unmatched junction nucleotides: 3. The CDR3 covers 14 residues. This CDR3 is CASSQGGHTGELFF. In DNA form, the CDR3 reads TGTGCCAGCAGTCAGGGAGGGCACACCGGGGAGCTGTTTTTT.

This clonotype was found many times. The V and J genes are TRBV6-5 and TRBJ2-7, with D possibly called TRBD1 or TRBD2 (8 bases each). This CDR3 spans 16 amino acids. The germline V gene encodes CDR1 MNHEY and CDR2 SVGAGI. The V end was cut by 2 bases, the J end by 1 base, with 15 bases between. Here the CDR3 reads CASSYQGASGSYEQYF. The CDR3 nucleotides are TGTGCCAGCAGTTACCAGGGGGCTAGCGGGTCCTACGAGCAGTACTTC.

This clonotype was picked up a small number of times. J is TRBJ1-1 and V is TRBV7-2, with TRBD1 matching over 7 bases. The CDR3 consists of 15 residues. J lost 10 bases, V lost 2 bases, and 13 bases had no gene match. Per germline, CDR1 SGHTA and CDR2 FQGNSA. The CDR3 here is CASSLLGGSPGGAFF. The CDR3 DNA is TGTGCCAGCAGCTTATTGGGTGGCAGCCCAGGGGGAGCTTTCTTT.

Ten or more counts support this clonotype. V usage is TRBV20-1 and J usage is TRBJ1-1; maybe TRBD1 (5 bases). The CDR3 runs 12 residues. Trimming left V 0 bases short and J 8 bases short, with 10 bases between. Germline CDR1 DFQATT, CDR2 SNEGSKA (reference sequence). DNA for the CDR3: TGCAGTGCTAGAGATACGGGGGTCGAAGCTTTCTTT. It translates to CSARDTGVEAFF.

The chain combines TRBV5-1 with TRBJ2-2, with D tentatively TRBD2 (5 bases). The V and J ends lost 4 bases and 6 bases respectively, with 13 bases between them. The CDR3 sequence is 14 residues long. Germline V gene data show CDR1 as SGHRS and CDR2 as YFSETQ. The CDR3 here is CASSILGLAGELFF. CDR3 nucleotide sequence: TGCGCCAGCAGCATCCTTGGACTCGCCGGGGAGCTGTTTTTT.

For this clonotype: Sequence at one end of the junction differs from germline and may be a read error. The rearrangement uses TRBV25-1 and TRBJ2-7, with D unresolved. CDR3 length: 13 amino acids. Germline CDR1 is MGHDK and CDR2 is SYGVNS. CDR3 nucleotides: TGTGCCAGCAGTGAATTGGGATCCTACGAGGAGTACTTC. It specifies CASSELGSYEEYF.

This clonotype came up many times. This CDR3 reads CASSRDPNSPLHF. The CDR3 bases are TGTGCCAGCAGCCGGGACCCTAATTCACCCCTCCACTTT. This sequence joins TRBV2 and TRBJ1-6; possible D gene TRBD1, 5 bases. This CDR3 contains 13 residues. The V end lost 6 bases, the J end lost 6 bases, and 9 bases lay between the germline ends. Germline-derived CDR1 and CDR2 are SNHLY and FYNNEI. Based on the CDR3 plus reference TRBV2 and TRBJ1-6, the full variable domain is EPEVTQTPSHQVTQMGQEVILRCVPISNHLYFYWYRQILGQKVEFLVSFYNNEISEKSEIFDDQFSVERPDGSNFTLKIRSTKLEDSAMYFCASSRDPNSPLHFGNGTRLTVT.

This clonotype was counted ten times or more. A read error may produce the germline difference seen at one junction end. This chain connects TRBV5-1 to TRBJ2-5; D unclear. The CDR3 has 12 amino acids. Germline V lookup: CDR1 SGHRS, CDR2 YFSETQ. The DNA for the CDR3 is TGTGCCAGCAGTTTACTTCGAGAGACCCAGTACTTC. Protein sequence: CASSLLRETQYF. Looking up the rest from reference TRBV5-1 and TRBJ2-5 gives the full variable domain: KAGVTQTPRYLIKTRGQQVTLSCSPISGHRSVSWYQQTPGQGLQFLFEYFSETQRNKGNFPGRFSGRQFSNSRSEMNVSTLELGDSALYLCASSLLRETQYFGPGTRLLVL.

Ten or more counts support this clonotype. V is TRBV6-1 and J is TRBJ2-7; tentative D call: TRBD1 (6 bases). The germline V gene encodes CDR1 MNHNS and CDR2 SASEGT. Trimming pared 10 bases from V and 5 bases from J, leaving 12 bases between. This CDR3 has 11 residues. The CDR3 loop reads CATSSGDEQYF. The CDR3 nucleotides read TGTGCCACCTCCTCAGGGGACGAGCAGTACTTC.

This clonotype was observed a handful of times. The chain joins TRBV20-1 to TRBJ2-7; D gene ambiguous. The CDR3 has 12 amino acids. Germline V gene lookup returns CDR1 DFQATT and CDR2 SNEGSKA (reference sequence). V shed 6 bases and J shed 1 base, with 10 bases lying between them. This CDR3 reads CSALTGSYEQYF. In DNA, the CDR3 is TGCAGTGCCTTGACTGGTTCCTACGAGCAGTACTTC.

Many counts were recorded for this clonotype. The chain joins TRBV7-2 to TRBJ1-3, with 8 bases that match TRBD1. CDR3 length equals 15 residues. V lost 5 bases to trimming and J lost 3 bases; unmatched junction nucleotides: 6. CDR1 and CDR2 (germline): SGHTA, FQGNSA. CDR3 bases: TGTGCCAGCAGCATTGCAGGGGGCGGTGGAAACACCATATATTTT. Translated: CASSIAGGGGNTIYF. Full variable domain (outside the CDR3, taken from reference TRBV7-2 and TRBJ1-3): GAGVSQSPSNKVTEKGKDVELRCDPISGHTALYWYRQSLGQGLEFLIYFQGNSAPDKSGLPSDRFSAERTGGSVSTLTIQRTQQEDSAVYLCASSIAGGGGNTIYFGEGSWLTVV.

A word on this clonotype: This may arise from a read error, as a much more abundant clone is one base away. The chain combines TRBV15 with TRBJ1-2; possible D gene TRBD1, 6 bases. CDR1 is LNHNV and CDR2 is YYDKDF in the germline V gene (reference sequence). The CDR3 consists of 14 residues. The CDR3 sequence: CVTSSTGFNYGYTF. As DNA, the CDR3 is TGTGTCACCAGCAGCACAGGGTTTAACTATGGCTACACCTTC.

At least ten counts were recorded for this clonotype. The genes are TRBV7-8 and TRBJ2-2; D tentatively fits TRBD1 or TRBD2 (5 bases each). CDR1 is SGHVS, CDR2 FQNEAQ, per germline. The CDR3 contains 15 residues. V gave up 4 bases and J gave up 0 bases, with 9 bases separating them. CDR3 amino acids: CASSWGSSNTGELFF. CDR3 nucleotide sequence: TGTGCCAGCAGCTGGGGGTCCTCGAACACCGGGGAGCTGTTTTTT.

There are many counts of this clonotype. V is TRBV5-1 and J is TRBJ2-5; tentative D call: TRBD2 (7 bases). This CDR3 has 15 residues. V was cut by 3 bases and J by 5 bases, with 17 bases left in between. From germline, CDR1 is SGHRS and CDR2 YFSETQ. The CDR3 bases are TGCGCCAGCAGCTACATCACAGGGAGGGCTGAGACCCAGTACTTC. As protein: CASSYITGRAETQYF. The whole variable domain, remainder taken from reference TRBV5-1 and TRBJ2-5, is KAGVTQTPRYLIKTRGQQVTLSCSPISGHRSVSWYQQTPGQGLQFLFEYFSETQRNKGNFPGRFSGRQFSNSRSEMNVSTLELGDSALYLCASSYITGRAETQYFGPGTRLLVL.

Only a few counts were recorded for this clonotype. The rearrangement joins TRBV24-1 to TRBJ2-7, with D possibly matching TRBD2 (5 bases). The germline V and J ends were trimmed by 10 bases and 0 bases, with 21 bases remaining between them. The CDR3 is 16 amino acids. In germline, CDR1 is KGHDR, CDR2 SFDVKD. The CDR3 DNA follows: TGTGCCACAAATTCCAACGAGGGCCCGAGCTCCTACGAGCAGTACTTC. This sequence encodes CATNSNEGPSSYEQYF.

This chain connects TRBV12-3 or TRBV12-4 to TRBJ1-2; no clear D gene. The CDR3 contains 15 residues. V lost 0 bases, J lost 6 bases, and 14 bases lay in between. CDR3 protein: CASSLALGVTNGYTF. In DNA, the CDR3 is TGTGCCAGCAGTTTAGCGCTTGGGGTAACAAATGGCTACACCTTC.

This clonotype occurred a few times. This sequence may be a read error, since a much larger clone differs from it by one base. V usage is TRBV12-3 or TRBV12-4 and J usage is TRBJ2-2; possibly TRBD2 for D (5 bases). The CDR3 is 15 amino acids. The CDR3 region is CASSPNFLYTGELCF. The CDR3 region has the DNA TGTGCCAGCAGTCCCAACTTCCTTTACACCGGGGAGCTGTGTTTT.

This chain connects TRBV9 to TRBJ2-5; 8 bases agree with TRBD1. The CDR3 extends over 16 amino acids. Losses at the gene ends were 0 bases for V and 4 bases for J; bases not matched to a gene: 8. Per the germline V gene, CDR1 is SGDLS and CDR2 is YYNGEE. The CDR3 region has the DNA TGTGCCAGCAGCGTAGGAGGAGGACAGGGTGGAGAGACCCAGTACTTC. Protein: CASSVGGGQGGETQYF.

The table lists this clonotype with many counts. The chain combines TRBV9 with TRBJ1-2, with no clear D. The CDR3 has 15 amino acids. Trimming stripped 2 bases from V and 4 bases from J, with 15 bases between. Germline V gene sequence: CDR1 SGDLS, CDR2 YYNGEE. This CDR3 is CASSVGSSLSYGYTF. CDR3 nucleotides: TGTGCCAGCAGCGTTGGGTCTTCCCTTTCCTATGGCTACACCTTC.

This clonotype was recorded many times. This sequence joins TRBV11-2 and TRBJ2-7, with 8 bases identical to TRBD1. Germline assignment: CDR1 SGHAT and CDR2 FQNNGV. V trimming: 2 bases; J trimming: 6 bases; junction bases outside the gene matches: 9. The CDR3 is 15 residues long. The DNA for the CDR3 is TGTGCCAGCAGCTTATCAACTGGACAGGGCTTCGAGCAGTACTTC. Its translation is CASSLSTGQGFEQYF.

This clonotype was observed at least ten times. The V call is TRBV6-5, the J call TRBJ1-2, with D unclear. This CDR3 comprises 15 residues. Trimming pared 2 bases from V and 5 bases from J, leaving 15 bases between. In germline, CDR1 is MNHEY, CDR2 SVGAGI. The CDR3 bases are TGTGCCAGCAGTTACCGGGAATCCTCATTATATGGCTACACCTTC. This codes for CASSYRESSLYGYTF.

The sample holds many counts of this clonotype. The genes are TRBV20-1 and TRBJ1-6; maybe TRBD1 (5 bases). The CDR3 is 19 residues long. The germline CDR1 and CDR2 sequences are DFQATT and SNEGSKA (reference sequence). The V and J ends lost 7 bases and 0 bases respectively, with 25 bases between them. CDR3 sequence (DNA): TGCAGTGTTAGGGCCGGGACGAGGGTTTCAGGCTCCTATAATTCACCCCTCCACTTT. This encodes CSVRAGTRVSGSYNSPLHF.

The CDR3 sequence: CASSPGTGEQPQHF. The CDR3, as DNA: TGTGCCAGCAGCCCTGGGACAGGGGAACAGCCCCAGCATTTT. The chain uses TRBV12-3 or TRBV12-4 and TRBJ1-5, with 10 bases fitting TRBD1. V lost 6 bases to trimming and J lost 7 bases; unmatched junction nucleotides: 6. The CDR3 length is 14 residues.

Ten or more counts support this clonotype. V and J are TRBV29-1 and TRBJ1-3; D not resolved. V shed 6 bases and J shed 0 bases, with 9 bases lying between them. CDR1 SQVTM and CDR2 ANQGSEA come from the germline V gene. The CDR3 is 13 amino acids. The CDR3 protein is CSVVGLSGNTIYF. The CDR3, as DNA: TGCAGCGTCGTTGGCCTCTCTGGAAACACCATATATTTT.

This clonotype was detected only a few times. The rearrangement uses TRBV7-9 and TRBJ1-2; a weak D match, TRBD1 (6 bases). The CDR3 length is 14 residues. V was trimmed by 5 bases and J by 5 bases, leaving 15 bases between them. Germline V CDR1 and CDR2: SEHNR, FQNEAQ (reference sequence). The CDR3, as DNA: TGTGCCAGCAGCCCAGAATACAGGGATTATGGCTACACCTTC. This gives the protein CASSPEYRDYGYTF.